The rows below give T cell receptor beta chains drawn from one sample of a study of shared clonotypes between healthy human individuals. Sequenced by immunoSEQ multiplex PCR; TCRdb stores in-frame clones only, minus some. The table shows over 95,000 clones, with approximately 70% occurring only once. The sequencing sample was made of memory CD8+ T cells sorted from blood. Receptors were obtained from a woman under 40 in good health. CDR3s include the opening cysteine and the closing phenylalanine or tryptophan. The D gene is left open where the match is weak. Clone size is stated in some rows and not others, as once, few, many or a class when expanded.

d_call j_call v_call clone_size cdr3_nt cdr3_aa
TRBD1 TRBJ1-4 TRBV5-8 many TGTGCCAGCACCAGATCGACAGGGGGTAAAGACGAAAAACTGTTTTTT CASTRSTGGKDEKLFF
. TRBJ2-5 TRBV29-1 few TGCAGCGTTGACCCCTGGGCGGGTGAAGAGACCCAGTACTTC CSVDPWAGEETQYF
TRBD1 TRBJ2-3 TRBV30 . TGTGCCTGGGACAGGGGATCGAGAGATACGCAGTATTTT CAWDRGSRDTQYF
. TRBJ1-5 TRBV4-1 . TGCGCCAGCAGCCTCCTCCCGGGACCGGTGAGCAATCAGCCCCAGCATTTT CASSLLPGPVSNQPQHF
. TRBJ1-6 TRBV25-1 many TGTGCCAGCACCTCAGGGCTCTCACCCCTCCACTTT CASTSGLSPLHF
. TRBJ2-7 TRBV15 few TGTGCCACCAGCAGAGGCAATGGGCCCGGGGACTTATACGAGCAGTACTTC CATSRGNGPGDLYEQYF
. TRBJ1-1 TRBV28 . TGTGCCAGCAGCTTTCGCGGGGCGGGCACTGAAGCTTTCTTT CASSFRGAGTEAFF
. TRBJ1-5 TRBV2 once TGTGCCAGCAGACACACCCCGGACGGACATCAGCCCCAGCATTTT CASRHTPDGHQPQHF
. TRBJ2-7 TRBV7-9 few TGTGCCAGCAGCTTACCCTTGGACATATCCTACGAGCAGTACTTC CASSLPLDISYEQYF
. TRBJ2-2 TRBV7-2 . TGTGCCAGCAGCGCTATCAACACCGGGGAGCTGTTTTTT CASSAINTGELFF
. TRBJ1-2 TRBV5-4 . TGTGCCAGCAGCTTGGAGCACTATGGCTACACCTTC CASSLEHYGYTF
. TRBJ2-2 TRBV29-1 . TGCAGCGCCAACGCGGCAGGGGACGCCGGGGAGCTGTTTTTT CSANAAGDAGELFF
TRBD2 TRBJ2-2 TRBV19 once TGTGCCAGTACCCTAATAGCGGGAGGGACCGGGGAGCTGTTTTTT CASTLIAGGTGELFF
. TRBJ1-5 TRBV27 . TGTGCCAGCAGTCATCAGCCCCAGCATTTT CASSHQPQHF
. TRBJ1-5 TRBV7-9 . TGTGCCAGCAGTATAAATGGCAATCAGCCCCAGCATTTT CASSINGNQPQHF
. TRBJ2-1 TRBV6-1 . TGTGCCAGCAGTGAAGGGACAGGCGGGGATGAGCAGTTCTTC CASSEGTGGDEQFF
TRBD1 TRBJ1-5 TRBV19 few TGTGCCAGTACCCCACAGGGGAGAGGCGGCAATCAGCCCCAGCATTTT CASTPQGRGGNQPQHF
TRBD2 TRBJ2-3 TRBV7-9 . TGTGCCAGCAGCGCCCCGGGACTAGCGGGAGATACGCAGTATTTT CASSAPGLAGDTQYF
TRBD2 TRBJ2-3 TRBV27 once TGTGCCAGTCGACTAGCGGGAGGTGATACGCAGTATTTT CASRLAGGDTQYF
TRBD2 TRBJ2-4 TRBV5-1 . TGCGCCAGCGCAAATTGGGGGGGAGACATTCAGTACTTC CASANWGGDIQYF
. TRBJ1-1 TRBV9 few TGTGCCAGCAGCCGGGGCCTAACTGAAGCTTTCTTT CASSRGLTEAFF
. TRBJ2-5 TRBV7-8 . TGTGCCAGCAGCTCCAGAAGCGGCCTGGAGACCCAGTACTTC CASSSRSGLETQYF
. TRBJ1-4 TRBV27 . TGTGCCAGCAGTTTATGGGGGAGTGTCAATGAAAAACTGTTTTTT CASSLWGSVNEKLFF
TRBD1 TRBJ2-7 TRBV4-2 . TGTGCCAGCAGGAAGGACAGGGGGCCGCAGGACGAGCAGTACTTC CASRKDRGPQDEQYF
TRBD1 TRBJ1-5 TRBV28 . TGTGCCAGCAGTTTCGCCGGGGGACAGTATAGCAATCAGCCCCAGCATTTT CASSFAGGQYSNQPQHF
TRBD1 TRBJ2-4 TRBV7-9 . TGTGCCAGCAGGCCTCCCCGGGACAGGGCCAAAAACATTCAGTACTTC CASRPPRDRAKNIQYF
. TRBJ2-1 TRBV7-8 once TGTGCCAGCAGCTTAGGTATTTCGGGCGGGGGCTTACGGCCACAGTTCTTC CASSLGISGGGLRPQFF
. TRBJ2-4 TRBV5-4 . TGTGCCAGCAGCTTGTACAGGAACATTCAGTACTTC CASSLYRNIQYF
. TRBJ1-2 TRBV29-1 few TGCAGCGTTGAATCGGCACCTTATGGCTACACCTTC CSVESAPYGYTF
TRBD2 TRBJ2-1 TRBV5-1 . TGCGCCAGCAGCTTACAAGCGGGAGGGCGAGGAGAGCAGTTCTTC CASSLQAGGRGEQFF
. TRBJ2-1 TRBV19 many TGTGCCAGTAACCTTGAGGGTAGCTCCTACAATGAGCAGTTCTTC CASNLEGSSYNEQFF
. TRBJ2-1 TRBV10-2 . TGCGCCAGCAGTGCCCCACTAGCAGCTAACAATGAGCAGTTCTTC CASSAPLAANNEQFF
. TRBJ1-1 TRBV7-9 few TGTGCCAGCAGCCCCCCGGGGGGGTCGAAGAACACTGAAGCTTTCTTT CASSPPGGSKNTEAFF
. TRBJ2-6 TRBV10-3 . TGTGCCATCAGGACTAGGCTCTGGGCCAACGTCCTGACTTTC CAIRTRLWANVLTF
. TRBJ1-5 TRBV6-1 few TGTGCCAGCAGTGATAACGACGGCAGCAATCAGCCCCAGCATTTT CASSDNDGSNQPQHF
. TRBJ1-1 TRBV6-1 many TGTGCCAGCAGTGAAGTTGGGGGGTCGGGGACTGAAGCTTTCTTT CASSEVGGSGTEAFF
TRBD2 TRBJ2-2 TRBV7-9 . TGTGCCAGCAGCCCCGCGTGGAGCGGGGCGAACACCGGGGAGCTGTTTTTT CASSPAWSGANTGELFF
. TRBJ2-7 TRBV30 few TGTGCCGTCAGGAGCACAACCTACGAGCAGTACTTC CAVRSTTYEQYF
TRBD1 TRBJ2-7 TRBV5-4 . TGTGCCAGCAGCCCGGGACAGGGGGGATACGAGCAGTACTTC CASSPGQGGYEQYF
TRBD1 TRBJ1-2 TRBV2 . TGTGCCAGCAGTGGCCCCACAGGGGGCCGGGGCTATGGCTACACCTTC CASSGPTGGRGYGYTF
. TRBJ1-5 TRBV19 few TGTGCCAGTAGTATCTGGGCTTATCAGCCCCAGCATTTT CASSIWAYQPQHF
TRBD2 TRBJ2-7 TRBV11-2 . TGTGCCAGCAGCCGCGGACTAGCGGGAGGATATGAGCAGTACTTC CASSRGLAGGYEQYF
TRBD1 TRBJ1-1 TRBV6-1 many TGTGCCAGCAGTAGAACAGGGGAGGGCACTGAAGCTTTCTTT CASSRTGEGTEAFF
TRBD1 TRBJ1-1 TRBV28 . TGTGCCACCTTGCCGACAGGGGGCTGCACTGAAGCTTTCTTT CATLPTGGCTEAFF
TRBD2 TRBJ2-7 TRBV7-6 . TGTGCCAGCAGCATAGGACTAGCGGAAACCTACGAGCAGTACTTC CASSIGLAETYEQYF
. TRBJ2-7 TRBV5-6 . TGTGCCAGCAGCTTCTCCTACGAGCAGTACTTC CASSFSYEQYF
TRBD2 TRBJ2-1 TRBV25-1 . TGTGCCAGCAGTGCCCCTACGGGAGGGGAGGGGTCGAATGAGCAGTTCTTC CASSAPTGGEGSNEQFF
. TRBJ2-3 TRBV7-3 . TGTGCCAGCGAACCATTGATGTTTGGCGTTGAAGATACGCAGTATTTT CASEPLMFGVEDTQYF